The rows below give T cell receptor beta chains drawn from one sample of a study of immune evolution from preneoplasia to lung adenocarcinoma. The data were produced by immunoSEQ multiplex PCR, yet TCRdb's version contains in-frame clones alone and is incomplete. The table records over 6,000 clones, 80% to 85% of them present only once. What was sequenced was FFPE invasive lung adenocarcinoma tissue. Receptors originate from a person aged 45 to 59 with lung adenocarcinoma. Both conserved end residues are part of each CDR3. The order of the fields is D gene, J gene, V gene, clone size, CDR3 DNA, CDR3 protein. A D gene is named only where the DNA matches it firmly. Clone size appears in some rows only: once, few, many, or a class for an expanded clone.

TRBD1 | TRBJ2-1 | TRBV6-1 | few | TGTGCCATACCCCGGGACAGGGCCAATGAGCAGTTCTTC | CAIPRDRANEQFF
- | TRBJ2-2 | TRBV27 | - | TGTGCCAGCAGCCTCAGGGTAACCGGGGAGCTGTTTTTT | CASSLRVTGELFF
- | TRBJ2-4 | TRBV5-4 | - | TGTGCCAGCAGCCCGACTAGTGCTAAAAACATTCAGTACTTC | CASSPTSAKNIQYF
TRBD2 | TRBJ2-3 | TRBV19 | - | TGTGCCACCCTAAGCGGGAGGAGCACAGATACGCAGTATTTT | CATLSGRSTDTQYF
- | TRBJ2-1 | TRBV28 | - | TGTGCCAGCTTTAGCCGGGACGGATACAATGAGCAGTTCTTC | CASFSRDGYNEQFF
- | TRBJ2-5 | TRBV28 | - | TGTGCCAGTACTATTGGGACGCGTCTGTACCAAGAGACCCAGTACTTC | CASTIGTRLYQETQYF
TRBD1 | TRBJ1-1 | TRBV27 | - | TGTGCCAGCAGTTTGTTGACAGGGGCGAGGGACACTGAAGCTTTCTTT | CASSLLTGARDTEAFF
- | TRBJ1-1 | TRBV19 | - | TGTGCCAGTAGTATAGGAGTCTCTGAAGCTTTCTTT | CASSIGVSEAFF
TRBD2 | TRBJ2-3 | TRBV2 | - | TGTGCCAGCAGTCGCGGGGCGGGAGCTGTAGATACGCAGTATTTT | CASSRGAGAVDTQYF
TRBD1 | TRBJ2-7 | TRBV28 | - | TGTGCCACTAGGGGACAGGGCGTATACGAGCAGTACTTC | CATRGQGVYEQYF
- | TRBJ2-7 | TRBV6-1 | - | TGTGCCAGCAGTGAACCGGTAGGTTCCGACCGCGAGCAGTACTTC | CASSEPVGSDREQYF
- | TRBJ1-1 | TRBV30 | - | TGTGCCTGGAGTAGGCAAGTCGGTGAAGCTTTCTTT | CAWSRQVGEAFF
TRBD1 | TRBJ1-2 | TRBV30 | - | TGTGCCTTAACACAGGGGGGCTATGGCTACACCTTC | CALTQGGYGYTF
TRBD1 | TRBJ2-3 | TRBV2 | - | TGTGCCAGCAGTACAGGGGGCGCAAGCACAGATACGCAGTATTTT | CASSTGGASTDTQYF
TRBD1 | TRBJ1-5 | TRBV5-4 | - | TGTGCCAGCAGCCCAGGGACAGGGGTTAATCAGCCCCAGCATTTT | CASSPGTGVNQPQHF
- | TRBJ1-5 | TRBV28 | few | TGTGCCAGCAATCCCAGTAGCAATCAGCCCCAGCATTTT | CASNPSSNQPQHF
- | TRBJ1-2 | TRBV7-9 | - | TGTGCCAGCAGCCCGGCCGGGATCCCTAACTATGGCTACACCTTC | CASSPAGIPNYGYTF
- | TRBJ2-5 | TRBV9 | - | TGTGCCAGCAGCGCCCGGGACATGGATTTTGAGACCCAGTACTTC | CASSARDMDFETQYF
- | TRBJ1-2 | TRBV28 | - | TGTGCCAGCGGGATGAACTATGGCTACACCTTC | CASGMNYGYTF
- | TRBJ1-2 | TRBV7-2 | - | TGTGCCAGCAGCTTAGCGCTAAACCGCGGCTACACCTTC | CASSLALNRGYTF
- | TRBJ2-7 | TRBV7-7 | - | TGTGCTAGCAGCTCCTCAGTCCAGGCCGAGCAGTACTTC | CASSSSVQAEQYF
TRBD1 | TRBJ1-4 | TRBV9 | - | TGTGCCAGCAGCCCCGAGACAGGGGTAGGGAAACTGTTTTTT | CASSPETGVGKLFF
- | TRBJ2-5 | TRBV19 | - | TGTGCCAGTAGTTACAGCCACCAAGAGACCCAGTACTTC | CASSYSHQETQYF
- | TRBJ2-6 | TRBV7-2 | - | TGTGCCAGCAGCTTCGCGGATGGGGCCAACGTCCTGACTTTC | CASSFADGANVLTF
TRBD1 | TRBJ1-4 | TRBV18 | few | TGTGCCAGCTCACTCAAGACAGGGCACAATGAAAAACTGTTTTTT | CASSLKTGHNEKLFF
- | TRBJ2-1 | TRBV9 | - | TGTGCCAGCAGCGTAGGAAACTCCTACAATGAGCAGTTCTTC | CASSVGNSYNEQFF
- | TRBJ2-7 | TRBV7-9 | - | TGTGCCAGCAGCTTAGTAGGGGAAGGGAGGTACGAGCAGTACTTC | CASSLVGEGRYEQYF
TRBD1 | TRBJ2-6 | TRBV19 | - | TGTGCCAGTTCACACAGGGGATCTGGGGCCAACGTCCTGACTTTC | CASSHRGSGANVLTF
TRBD2 | TRBJ2-7 | TRBV19 | - | TGTGCCAGTAGTAAGGGGATAGCGGGAGCTCGAGAGCAGTACTTC | CASSKGIAGAREQYF